The clone carrying this TCR beta chain was counted many times. TCRdb reprocessed the PCR reads using MiXCR. Among about 92,000 clones listed, 14% to 15% were seen once. V trimming: 2 bases; J trimming: 0 bases; junction bases outside the gene matches: 2. The CDR3 is 15 amino acids. These data belong to a study of metastatic and nonmetastatic thyroid tumors. No patient received treatment before thyroid surgery. The sequencing input was blood. The TCR was taken from a female donor with papillary thyroid cancer or a benign thyroid nodule (not recorded which). Some clones in this sample may be carry-over from other donors' samples. The chain uses TRBV12-3 or TRBV12-4 and TRBJ2-7; 9 bases line up with TRBD1. The DNA for the CDR3 is TGTGCCAGCAGTTTAAGGGACAGGGTCTCCTACGAGCAGTACTTC. Its protein product is CASSLRDRVSYEQYF.